A selection of T cell receptor beta chains follows, all from one sample in a study of OX40 agonist ivuxolimab in advanced cancers. The protocol was immunoSEQ multiplex PCR, while the TCRdb copy is restricted to in-frame clones and leaves out a portion. The repertoire includes 50,000 to 80,000 clones, about 83% of them detected once, and around 9.8% sits in the top ten. Sequencing used CD4+ or CD8+ T cells sorted from blood, obtained in a trial of the OX40 agonist ivuxolimab. The origin of the receptors is an adult with an advanced solid tumor such as melanoma, head and neck, liver or kidney cancer. Each CDR3 is given with its conserved first and last residue. The order of the fields is D gene, J gene, V gene, clone size, CDR3 DNA, CDR3 protein. D genes are given only for firm matches. Clone size is given for some rows only: seen once, a few or many times, or a class if the clone is expanded.

>.|TRBJ2-5|TRBV2|.
TGTGCCAGCAGTGACAGGGTAGGGCAAGAGACCCAGTACTTC
CASSDRVGQETQYF
>TRBD1|TRBJ1-2|TRBV7-2|.
TGTGCCAGCAGCTTAGTCTCGACAGGGGTATATGGCTACACCTTC
CASSLVSTGVYGYTF
>.|TRBJ2-5|TRBV11-2|few
TGTGCCAGCAGCTTAGATCTAGGAGAGACCCAGTACTTC
CASSLDLGETQYF
>.|TRBJ1-4|TRBV7-2|.
TGTGCCAGCAGGGTTTTGGGGTCTAATGAAAAACTGTTTTTT
CASRVLGSNEKLFF
>.|TRBJ2-1|TRBV5-1|once
TGCGCCAGCAGCTTGAATTTAGGGGGGTCCTACAATGAGCAGTTCTTC
CASSLNLGGSYNEQFF
>.|TRBJ1-1|TRBV5-6|.
TGTGCCAGCAGCAGAACAGGAGTGAACACTGAAGCTTTCTTT
CASSRTGVNTEAFF
>.|TRBJ1-1|TRBV16|.
TGTGCCAGCAGCCAAAGCAACACTGAAGCTTTCTTT
CASSQSNTEAFF
>.|TRBJ1-3|TRBV11-2|.
TGTGCCAGCAGCTCCCGGGACACCGGTCATTTT
CASSSRDTGHF
>.|TRBJ2-7|TRBV19|.
TGTGCCAGTAGTACGGGACACCTCGGAGACGAGCAGTACTTC
CASSTGHLGDEQYF
>.|TRBJ2-7|TRBV5-6|.
TGTGCCAGCAGCTTGGCGGGGGAGCAGTACTTC
CASSLAGEQYF
>.|TRBJ2-1|TRBV2|once
TGTGCCAGCAGGCTTACTAGAAACAATGAGCAGTTCTTC
CASRLTRNNEQFF
>.|TRBJ2-7|TRBV18|.
TGTGCCAGCTCCCGAGGTAGGGGGAGCTACGAGCAGTACTTC
CASSRGRGSYEQYF
>.|TRBJ2-3|TRBV5-1|.
TGCGCCAGCACCTTCCAAGGCACAGATACGCAGTATTTT
CASTFQGTDTQYF
>.|TRBJ1-3|TRBV5-1|.
TGCGCCAGCAGCTTGTACAGAGACTCTGGAAACACCATATATTTT
CASSLYRDSGNTIYF
>.|TRBJ2-3|TRBV2|.
TGTGCCAGCAGCTACCGTAGCACAGATACGCAGTATTTT
CASSYRSTDTQYF
>.|TRBJ2-5|TRBV10-3|.
TGTGCCATCAGTGGTTCCGGGACCCAGTACTTC
CAISGSGTQYF
>.|TRBJ2-7|TRBV9|.
TGTGCCAGCAGCGTAGGGGTTTGGGGGAACGAGCAGTACTTC
CASSVGVWGNEQYF
>.|TRBJ2-7|TRBV19|.
TGTGCCAGTAGTACCAGAATTCAGGGGCCGCCGTACTTC
CASSTRIQGPPYF
>.|TRBJ1-3|TRBV2|.
TGTGCCAGCAGTGGAGAGGGACCCTCTGGAAACACCATATATTTT
CASSGEGPSGNTIYF
>TRBD2|TRBJ2-5|TRBV4-1|.
TGCGCCAGCAGCCATCCTAGCGGGGGCCAAGAGACCCAGTACTTC
CASSHPSGGQETQYF
>.|TRBJ1-2|TRBV5-6|once
TGTGCCAGCAGCTCAGACAGGTTCTATGGCTACACCTTC
CASSSDRFYGYTF
>.|TRBJ2-7|TRBV5-5|.
TGTGCCAGCAGCTTGGCCGCTAGCTCCTACGAGCAGTACTTC
CASSLAASSYEQYF
>TRBD2|TRBJ2-7|TRBV6-5|.
TGTGCCAGTTCGACTAGCGGCTACGAGCAGTACTTC
CASSTSGYEQYF
>.|TRBJ1-1|TRBV7-9|.
TGTGCCAGCAGCCCTTGGGCAGAGACTGAAGCTTTCTTT
CASSPWAETEAFF
>.|TRBJ1-2|TRBV2|medium-sized
TGTGCCAGCAGTGAACAGGAAAACTATGGCTACACCTTC
CASSEQENYGYTF
>TRBD1|TRBJ1-1|TRBV7-9|.
TGTGCCAGCAGCCACCCACAGGGGTTGAGCACTGAAGCTTTCTTT
CASSHPQGLSTEAFF
>TRBD1|TRBJ2-1|TRBV7-9|.
TGTGCCAGCAGCCGGACAGGGGGCGGGAATGAGCAGTTCTTC
CASSRTGGGNEQFF
>.|TRBJ2-3|TRBV15|once
TGTGCCACCAGCCGCGGGACGGGGAGTTTGGATACGCAGTATTTT
CATSRGTGSLDTQYF
>.|TRBJ2-1|TRBV29-1|.
TGCAGCGTTGGGTCCGGCAAGAGCTCCTACAATGAGCAGTTCTTC
CSVGSGKSSYNEQFF
>.|TRBJ1-1|TRBV5-4|.
TGTGCCAGCAGCTTGGCCCGGGGGGCGGTGACTGAAGCTTTCTTT
CASSLARGAVTEAFF
>TRBD2|TRBJ2-3|TRBV9|.
TGTGCCAGCAGCTATAGCGGGAGGAAGTCAGATACGCAGTATTTT
CASSYSGRKSDTQYF
>TRBD1|TRBJ1-2|TRBV10-3|.
TGTGCCATCAGGACAGGGGGTTCTAACTATGGCTACACCTTC
CAIRTGGSNYGYTF
>.|TRBJ2-1|TRBV10-3|few
TGTGCCATCAGTGCTGGGTCTTTAGGGGCGGGCAATGAGCAGTTCTTC
CAISAGSLGAGNEQFF
>.|TRBJ1-5|TRBV19|.
TGTGCCAGTAGTATGTGGGATTTTAGCAATCAGCCCCAGCATTTT
CASSMWDFSNQPQHF
>TRBD1|TRBJ2-2|TRBV28|.
TGTGCCAGCAGTTTTCAGGGGGCCACCGGGGAGCTGTTTTTT
CASSFQGATGELFF
>.|TRBJ1-1|TRBV4-3|.
TGCGCCAGCAGCCAAGATACAACTGCGGTCACTGAAGCTTTCTTT
CASSQDTTAVTEAFF
>.|TRBJ1-1|TRBV4-2|.
TGTGCCAGCAGCTCCTATAAAGGGTTCAACACTGAAGCTTTCTTT
CASSSYKGFNTEAFF
>.|TRBJ1-1|TRBV4-1|.
TGCGCCAGCAGCCAAGCCGGAGAATGGACTGAAGCTTTCTTT
CASSQAGEWTEAFF
>.|TRBJ2-2|TRBV19|.
TGTGCCAGTAGTATTGTGTGGCCCCCCGGGCCGCCAAGTAAAGCCGGGGAGCTGTTTTTT
CASSIVWPPGPPSKAGELFF
>.|TRBJ2-3|TRBV5-6|.
TGTGCCAGCAGCTTCGGCGATCGCACAGATACGCAGTATTTT
CASSFGDRTDTQYF
>TRBD1|TRBJ2-7|TRBV9|.
TGTGCCAGCAGCGAGAGACAGGGGGACTCCTACGAGCAGTACTTC
CASSERQGDSYEQYF
>TRBD2|TRBJ2-1|TRBV2|once
TGTGCCAGCAGCTGGACTAGCGGAGCCTACAATGAGCAGTTCTTC
CASSWTSGAYNEQFF
>.|TRBJ2-2|TRBV5-1|.
TGCGCCAGCAGCCGGGACACGGGGTCCGGGGAGCTGTTTTTT
CASSRDTGSGELFF
>.|TRBJ1-1|TRBV2|once
TGTGCCAGCAGTCGGGCTAAGAACACTGAAGCTTTCTTT
CASSRAKNTEAFF
>TRBD2|TRBJ2-7|TRBV6-1|few
TGTGCCAGCAGTGGGACTAGAGCCGAGCAGTACTTC
CASSGTRAEQYF
>.|TRBJ2-5|TRBV5-1|.
TGCGCCAGCAGCTTGGACCCTAGGGAGACCCAGTACTTC
CASSLDPRETQYF
>.|TRBJ2-5|TRBV15|.
TGTGCCACCAGCTTCCCGGCCCAGCGGCCAGAGACCCAGTACTTC
CATSFPAQRPETQYF
>.|TRBJ2-3|TRBV27|once
TGTGCCAGCAGTTTCGTGGGCACAGATACGCAGTATTTT
CASSFVGTDTQYF
>.|TRBJ1-5|TRBV7-9|.
TGTGCCAGCAGCTTCCGCAATCAGCCCCAGCATTTT
CASSFRNQPQHF
>TRBD1|TRBJ1-6|TRBV5-1|.
TGCGCCAGCAGCTCTCGACCTGCGGGACAGGGAGGATCACCCCTCCACTTT
CASSSRPAGQGGSPLHF
>.|TRBJ2-7|TRBV5-1|.
TGCGCCAGCAGCGCGGACGCTTCTTACTTC
CASSADASYF
>TRBD1|TRBJ2-3|TRBV28|.
TGTGCCAGCAGCCCAGGGGGACAGTTTTTTGGCACAGATACGCAGTATTTT
CASSPGGQFFGTDTQYF
>.|TRBJ1-5|TRBV19|.
TGTGCCAGTAGTAAGAGGGTGCAGCAGCCCCAGCATTTT
CASSKRVQQPQHF